This entry features one T cell receptor beta chain sequence. Its antigen remains unidentified. The data originate from a study of cytomegalovirus exposure and HLA in healthy donors. It was with 60 Vbeta and 13 Jbeta primers that the PCR ran. Sequencing used immunoSEQ multiplex PCR; TCRdb keeps in-frame clones, though not all of them. This sample's clone table lists 100,000 to 150,000 clones. V gave up 0 bases and J gave up 4 bases; unmatched junction bases: 12. In germline, CDR1 is SGDLS, CDR2 YYNGEE. The CDR3 sequence is 18 residues long. Overall study findings and caveats: Confirmation in vitro established that a few CMV-associated chains were specific for CMV antigens.

The sequence was obtained from a young man in good health and CMV-seronegative. Sample: PBMCs. V gene TRBV9 combines with J gene TRBJ1-4, with 7 bases identical to TRBD1. CDR3 DNA: TGTGCCAGCAGCGTAGCGGAAGGGGGCTACGGCCATAATGAAAAACTGTTTTTT. Its protein is CASSVAEGGYGHNEKLFF.